A single sample is the source of the 29 T cell receptor beta chains below, sequenced in a study of blood T cell repertoires in COVID-19. The repertoire was sequenced with immunoSEQ multiplex PCR; TCRdb's copy has only in-frame clones and lacks some. The sample gives roughly 270,000 clones, nearly 90% of which show up once; 9% to 9.5% is in the top ten. Sequenced sample: peripheral blood. The receptors shown here come from a man aged 18 to 30 with active or convalescent COVID-19.

This clone was observed a handful of times. The chain couples TRBV6-2 or TRBV6-3 to TRBJ2-7; 7 bases fit TRBD1. This CDR3 comprises 15 residues. The trim removed 0 bases at V and 0 bases at J, leaving 2 bases unmatched. Germline CDR1 reads MNHEY; CDR2 reads SVGEGT. The CDR3 sequence is CASSYSTGSSYEQYF. The CDR3 nucleotides read TGTGCCAGCAGTTACTCGACAGGGAGCTCCTACGAGCAGTACTTC.

The gene calls are TRBV5-6 and TRBJ1-2; D is undetermined. Germline CDR1 reads SGHDT; CDR2 reads YYEEEE. V was clipped by 4 bases and J by 3 bases, with 10 bases between them. The CDR3 loop spans 13 amino acids. CDR3 amino acids: CASSQRGDYGYTF. In nucleotides, the CDR3 is TGTGCCAGCAGCCAACGCGGGGACTATGGCTACACCTTC.

This clone was detected only once. The rearrangement links TRBV25-1 to TRBJ1-2; 7 bases are a match to TRBD1. CDR3 length: 16 amino acids. Germline CDR1 MGHDK, CDR2 SYGVNS. With 0 bases clipped from V and 6 bases from J, the junction kept 10 bases outside the gene matches. In nucleotides, the CDR3 is TGTGCCAGCAGTGAATATGGTAGCACAGGGGAGAATGGCTACACCTTC. Translation: CASSEYGSTGENGYTF.

The chain is built from TRBV7-3 and TRBJ2-3; no definite D call. The CDR3 consists of 14 residues. Trimming removed 5 bases from V and 0 bases from J, with 9 bases in between. Germline CDR1 reads SGHTA; CDR2 reads FQGTGA. The CDR3 region is CASSPGRSTDTQYF. The CDR3 bases are TGTGCCAGCAGCCCCGGTCGGAGCACAGATACGCAGTATTTT.

This sequence joins TRBV27 and TRBJ1-2; D ambiguous. Germline V gene data show CDR1 as MNHEY and CDR2 as SMNVEV (reference sequence). V was clipped by 8 bases and J by 4 bases, with 17 bases between them. The CDR3 consists of 14 residues. CDR3 loop: CASRPELTGYGYTF. Here the CDR3 DNA reads TGTGCCAGCCGTCCCGAACTAACCGGCTATGGCTACACCTTC.

The CDR3 DNA reads as TGTGCCAGCAGTGAACAGCCCAATTCACCCCTCCACTTT. Translating it yields CASSEQPNSPLHF. V and J are TRBV7-7 and TRBJ1-6; D is undetermined. Trimming shortened V by 6 bases and J by 7 bases, and 10 bases separated the two germline ends. Looked up from germline, CDR1 is SSHAT and CDR2 is FNYEAQ (reference sequence). The CDR3 extends over 13 amino acids.

Worth noting for this clone: At one boundary the junction diverges from the germline segment, which might be a read error. V is TRBV2 and J is TRBJ2-7; D is unresolved. This CDR3 region has 16 residues. Germline V gene sequence: CDR1 SNHLY, CDR2 FYNNEI. The CDR3 sequence is CASSDFGRTRNYEQYF. CDR3 coding DNA: TGTGCCAGCAGTGATTTCGGCAGAACAAGAAACTACGAACAGTACTTC.

The chain joins TRBV4-3 to TRBJ2-3; 12 nucleotides agree with TRBD1. V was pared by 0 bases and J by 5 bases, with 6 bases of the junction left unmatched. The germline gives CDR1 LGHNA, CDR2 YSLEER. The CDR3 consists of 17 residues. CDR3 coding DNA: TGCGCCAGCAGCCAAGATAGGGGGACAGGGGGCCTAGATACGCAGTATTTT. Its protein is CASSQDRGTGGLDTQYF.

The chain recombines TRBV10-3 with TRBJ1-3; D is perhaps TRBD1 (5 bases). In germline, CDR1 is ENHRY, CDR2 SYGVKD. The V end was cut by 4 bases, the J end by 2 bases, with 12 bases between. The length of the CDR3 is 15 residues. The CDR3 protein is CAISASGGPGNTIYF. In DNA form, the CDR3 reads TGTGCCATCAGTGCTTCGGGGGGACCTGGAAACACCATATATTTT.

The gene calls are TRBV25-1 and TRBJ1-1; TRBD1 might be the D (5 bases). CDR1 is MGHDK and CDR2 is SYGVNS in the germline V gene. Trimming removed 4 bases from V and 5 bases from J, with 11 bases in between. There are 13 residues in the CDR3. CDR3 sequence: CASSGPGVTEAFF. The CDR3 DNA sequence: TGTGCCAGCAGTGGGCCGGGGGTAACTGAAGCTTTCTTT.

J is TRBJ2-1 and V is TRBV7-6; 7 bases line up with TRBD1. Germline V CDR1 and CDR2: SGHVS, FNYEAQ. The CDR3 runs to 15 residues. The J segment lost 0 bases and the V segment lost 5 bases, leaving 4 bases of the junction unmatched. As DNA, the CDR3 is TGTGCCAGCAGCGAGGGACAGAGCTCCTACAATGAGCAGTTCTTC. This gives the protein CASSEGQSSYNEQFF.

V is TRBV5-1 and J is TRBJ2-7; D is perhaps TRBD1 (6 bases). The V gene lost 1 base and the J gene lost 1 base, with 9 bases spanning the gap. The CDR3 sequence is 14 residues long. Germline V CDR1 and CDR2: SGHRS, YFSETQ. CDR3 sequence (DNA): TGCGCCAGCAGCTTGAACAGGGTTTCCTACGAGCAGTACTTC. The encoded protein is CASSLNRVSYEQYF.

In its sample, this clone was seen a few times. This rearrangement joins TRBV3-1 (or the pseudogene TRBV3-2) to TRBJ1-4; 8 bases map to TRBD1. CDR3 length equals 15 residues. Germline V gene lookup returns CDR1 LGHDT and CDR2 YNNKEL (reference sequence). Trimming at V came to 5 bases and at J to 14 bases, leaving 16 bases not matched to a gene. The CDR3 region is CASSYRRGGQAELFF. For the CDR3, the DNA is TGTGCCAGCAGCTACCGCAGGGGGGGACAGGCTGAGCTGTTTTTT.

V is TRBV11-2 and J is TRBJ2-5, with 7 positions matching TRBD1. CDR3 length equals 13 residues. CDR1 is SGHAT and CDR2 is FQNNGV in the germline V gene. Losses at the gene ends were 4 bases for V and 5 bases for J; bases not matched to a gene: 4. CDR3 in amino acids: CASSSTGIETQYF. Here the CDR3 DNA reads TGTGCCAGCAGCTCGACAGGGATCGAGACCCAGTACTTC.

As regards this clone: This same CDR3 is encoded by further DNA sequences in the sample. The CDR3 DNA reads as TGTGCCAGCAGCGTAGCTAGCGGGGGTTCCTACGAGCAGTACTTC. Its translation is CASSVASGGSYEQYF. The chain employs TRBV9 and TRBJ2-7; TRBD2 agrees at 10 bases. The junction had 1 base not matched to a gene; V was cut back by 0 bases and J by 1 base. The germline gives CDR1 SGDLS, CDR2 YYNGEE. CDR3 length equals 15 residues.

The chain joins TRBV18 to TRBJ1-1; D may be TRBD1 (6 bases). The length of the CDR3 is 14 residues. Deletions cut 5 bases from V and 1 base from J, with 11 bases between. Germline CDR1 and CDR2: KGHSH and LQKENI. CDR3 loop: CASSSRQANTEAFF. The CDR3, as DNA: TGTGCCAGCTCATCGCGACAGGCGAACACTGAAGCTTTCTTT.

The rearrangement links TRBV2 to TRBJ1-6; D unresolved. Germline CDR1 reads SNHLY; CDR2 reads FYNNEI. This CDR3 comprises 16 residues. V was pared by 4 bases and J by 0 bases, with 10 bases between. The CDR3 bases are TGTGCCAGCAGTGGAGGAGCCAGCTCCTATAATTCACCCCTCCACTTT. Its translation: CASSGGASSYNSPLHF.

CDR3: CASSRAAPGGYTF. The CDR3 bases are TGTGCCAGCAGCCGTGCCGCCCCAGGCGGCTACACCTTC. The J gene is TRBJ1-2, the V gene TRBV12-3 or TRBV12-4; unclear D gene. The CDR3 has 13 residues. V lost 6 bases and J 8 bases, leaving 16 bases between the germline ends.

The table lists this clone with a few counts. The chain recombines TRBV13 with TRBJ1-3; TRBD1 matches at 7 bases. V shed 3 bases, J shed 4 bases, and the junction held 6 bases outside the gene matches. In germline, CDR1 is PRHDT, CDR2 FYEKMQ (reference sequence). CDR3 length: 15 residues. The CDR3 coding sequence is TGTGCCAGCAGCTTCGGCAGGGGGACGGGAAACACCATATATTTT. Its protein is CASSFGRGTGNTIYF.

The CDR3 DNA reads as TGTGCCAGCAGTGCAAACAGGGGGGAGTATGGCTACACCTTC. It encodes CASSANRGEYGYTF. V is TRBV27 and J is TRBJ1-2; 8 bases are shared with TRBD1. Germline values: CDR1 MNHEY, CDR2 SMNVEV (reference sequence). The CDR3 consists of 14 residues. V gave up 5 bases and J gave up 5 bases; unmatched junction bases: 7.

The rearrangement joins TRBV5-1 to TRBJ2-1; TRBD2 matches 7 bases. This CDR3 has 15 amino acids. Germline V gene sequence: CDR1 SGHRS, CDR2 YFSETQ. The V segment lost 0 bases and the J segment 8 bases; nucleotides outside the gene matches: 8. CDR3 DNA: TGCGCCAGCAGCTTGGGTCAGGGAGGGGCCGATGAGCAGTTCTTC. It is translated as CASSLGQGGADEQFF.

On this clone: Other DNA sequences in the same sample also yield this CDR3. The J gene is TRBJ1-6, the V gene TRBV27, with D uncertain. The CDR3 sequence is 13 residues long. Germline V gene sequence: CDR1 MNHEY, CDR2 SMNVEV (reference sequence). V lost 3 bases, J lost 4 bases, and 4 bases lay in between. CDR3 nucleotide sequence: TGTGCCAGCAGTTTCACATATAATTCACCCCTCCACTTT. Amino acid sequence: CASSFTYNSPLHF.

This rearrangement joins TRBV4-1 to TRBJ2-5, with 9 bases aligning to TRBD1. CDR1 and CDR2 (germline): MGHRA, YSYEKL. Trimming removed 4 bases from V and 5 bases from J; junction bases left unmatched: 5. CDR3 length: 14 residues. The CDR3 DNA sequence: TGCGCCAGCAGCCCACGGGACAGGGAGGAGACCCAGTACTTC. Translation gives CASSPRDREETQYF.

This chain uses TRBV7-9 with TRBJ2-7; a possible D gene is TRBD2 (6 bases). The V end lost 1 base, the J end lost 0 bases, and 7 bases lay between the germline ends. CDR1 is SEHNR and CDR2 is FQNEAQ in the germline V gene (reference sequence). The CDR3 runs to 14 residues. CDR3 coding DNA: TGTGCCAGCAGCTTAGTCGGGAGCTCCTACGAGCAGTACTTC. Its translation: CASSLVGSSYEQYF.

This clone appeared a single time. This chain connects TRBV7-9 to TRBJ2-5; TRBD1 aligns across 8 bases. Germline trimming cut 2 bases from V and 4 bases from J; bases unmatched to any gene: 0. Germline-derived CDR1 and CDR2 are SEHNR and FQNEAQ (reference sequence). The CDR3 extends over 13 amino acids. Here the CDR3 DNA reads TGTGCCAGCAGCTTACAGGGGGCAGAGACCCAGTACTTC. This translates into CASSLQGAETQYF. Full variable domain (remainder filled in from reference TRBV7-9 and TRBJ2-5): DTGVSQNPRHKITKRGQNVTFRCDPISEHNRLYWYRQTLGQGPEFLTYFQNEAQLEKSRLLSDRFSAERPKGSFSTLEIQRTEQGDSAMYLCASSLQGAETQYFGPGTRLLVL.

Comments on this clone: One end of the junction does not line up with germline, which may come from a read error. The chain has TRBV7-2 and TRBJ1-2; 9 nucleotides match TRBD1. CDR3 size: 11 residues. Germline V gene sequence: CDR1 SGHTA, CDR2 FQGNSA. CDR3 sequence reads: CASSPGQGLSF. The CDR3 nucleotides read TGTGCCAGCAGCCCCGGACAGGGGCTCTCCTTC.

The chain has TRBV12-3 or TRBV12-4 and TRBJ2-2; D is possibly TRBD1 (6 bases). The V and J ends lost 5 bases and 9 bases respectively, with 13 bases between them. The CDR3 runs 13 residues. The CDR3 sequence is CASSPVQGWELFF. The CDR3 nucleotides read TGTGCCAGCAGTCCCGTCCAGGGGTGGGAGCTGTTTTTT.

The chain joins TRBV7-2 to TRBJ2-7, with D perhaps TRBD1 (6 bases). Germline V CDR1 and CDR2: SGHTA, FQGNSA. Trimming shortened V by 5 bases and J by 2 bases, and 13 bases separated the two germline ends. The CDR3 contains 14 residues. This chain's CDR3 is CASSLSTGAYEQYF. The CDR3 coding sequence is TGTGCCAGCAGCCTTTCGACAGGAGCCTACGAGCAGTACTTC.

V usage is TRBV14 and J usage is TRBJ1-2; D is ambiguous. CDR3 length: 18 amino acids. The V end was cut by 2 bases, the J end by 4 bases, with 23 bases between. Per germline, CDR1 SGHDN and CDR2 FVKESK. In nucleotides, the CDR3 is TGTGCCAGCAGCCAAAGAACGGGGAGACTCCCCACGGCCTATGGCTACACCTTC. Its protein product is CASSQRTGRLPTAYGYTF. Drawing the rest from reference TRBV14 and TRBJ1-2, the complete variable domain is EAGVTQFPSHSVIEKGQTVTLRCDPISGHDNLYWYRRVMGKEIKFLLHFVKESKQDESGMPNNRFLAERTGGTYSTLKVQPAELEDSGVYFCASSQRTGRLPTAYGYTFGSGTRLTVV.